This T cell receptor beta chain was recovered during a study of blood T cell repertoires in COVID-19. Study-level background: COVID-19 samples from acute and convalescent phases originated in the United States, Italy and Spain. T cells, B-cell-depleted T cells, or PBMCs provided the cDNA or gDNA that served as material.

As originally analysed: Reference gene primer amplification gave nucleated cell count estimates. The assay was immunoSEQ multiplex PCR, and TCRdb's table has in-frame clones only and misses some. That table furnishes V, J and clone size, whereas the DNA furnished D and trimming. The table lists about 190,000 clones, about 77% of them singletons. Trimming removed 1 base from V and 0 bases from J, with 10 bases in between. Germline V gene data show CDR1 as KGHSH and CDR2 as LQKENI. The CDR3 totals 16 residues. Sequencing used peripheral blood. The sequence came from a woman older than 75 with active or convalescent COVID-19. The V and J genes are TRBV18 and TRBJ1-3, with no clear D. For the CDR3, the DNA is TGTGCCAGCTCACCACTTCGTGAGGACTCTGGAAACACCATATATTTT. It specifies CASSPLREDSGNTIYF.